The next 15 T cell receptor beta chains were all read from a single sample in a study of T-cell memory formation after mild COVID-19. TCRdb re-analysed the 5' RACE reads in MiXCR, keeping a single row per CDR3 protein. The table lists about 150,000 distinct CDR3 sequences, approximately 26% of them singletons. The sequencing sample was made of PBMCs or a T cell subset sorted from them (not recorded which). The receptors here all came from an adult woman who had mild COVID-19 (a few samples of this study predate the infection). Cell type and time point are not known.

CDR3 sequence reads: CASNSGRAATQYF. CDR3 sequence (DNA): TGTGCCAGCAATAGCGGGAGGGCCGCTACGCAGTATTTT. This sequence joins TRBV9 and TRBJ2-3, with 11 bases fitting TRBD2. The germline gives CDR1 SGDLS, CDR2 YYNGEE. J lost 8 bases, V lost 6 bases, and 5 bases had no gene match. The CDR3 has 13 residues.

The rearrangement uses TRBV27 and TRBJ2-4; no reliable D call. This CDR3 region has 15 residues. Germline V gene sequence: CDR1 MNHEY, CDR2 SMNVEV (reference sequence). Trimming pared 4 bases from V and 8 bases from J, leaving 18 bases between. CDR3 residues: CASSSTPVYGDIQYF. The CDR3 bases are TGTGCCAGCAGTTCCACCCCGGTGTACGGAGACATTCAGTACTTC.

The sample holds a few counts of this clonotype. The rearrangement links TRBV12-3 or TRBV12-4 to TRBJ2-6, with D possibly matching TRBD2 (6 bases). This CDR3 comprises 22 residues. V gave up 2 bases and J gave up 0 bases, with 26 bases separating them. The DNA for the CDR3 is TGTGCCAGCAGTTTACCTTACACCCGGGGTAGCGGATTGCTCTCTGGGGCCAACGTCCTGACTTTC. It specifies CASSLPYTRGSGLLSGANVLTF.

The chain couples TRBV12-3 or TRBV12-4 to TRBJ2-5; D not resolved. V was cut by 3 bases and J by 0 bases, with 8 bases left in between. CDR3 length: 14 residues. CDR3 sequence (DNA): TGTGCCAGCAGTTTCTCTACGTACCAAGAGACCCAGTACTTC. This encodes CASSFSTYQETQYF.

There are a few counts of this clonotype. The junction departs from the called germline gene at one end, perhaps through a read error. The CDR3 is CASSLDRELETQYF. Written as DNA, the CDR3 is TGTGCTAGCAGCTTAGATAGGGAGCTGGAGACCCAGTACTTC. J is TRBJ2-5 and V is TRBV7-7; a possible D gene is TRBD2 (5 bases). Per germline, CDR1 SSHAT and CDR2 FNYEAQ (reference sequence). This CDR3 contains 14 residues.

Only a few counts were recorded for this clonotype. The CDR3 protein is CASSPEGTPTDTQYF. The CDR3 DNA is TGTGCCAGCAGCCCTGAAGGGACCCCTACAGATACGCAGTATTTT. The genes are TRBV7-6 and TRBJ2-3, with D perhaps given as TRBD1 or TRBD2 (5 bases each). V lost 5 bases to trimming and J lost 3 bases, with 15 bases between them. CDR1 and CDR2 (germline): SGHVS, FNYEAQ. The length of the CDR3 is 15 residues.

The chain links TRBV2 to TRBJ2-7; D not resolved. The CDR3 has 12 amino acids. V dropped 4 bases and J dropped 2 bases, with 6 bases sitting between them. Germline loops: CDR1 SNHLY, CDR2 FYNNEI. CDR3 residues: CASSGRAYEQYF. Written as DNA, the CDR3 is TGTGCCAGCAGTGGTAGAGCCTACGAGCAGTACTTC.

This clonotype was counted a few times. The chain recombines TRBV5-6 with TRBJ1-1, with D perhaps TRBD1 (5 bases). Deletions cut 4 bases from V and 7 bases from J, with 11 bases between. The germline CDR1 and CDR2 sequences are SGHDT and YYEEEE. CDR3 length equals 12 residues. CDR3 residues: CASSPGAGEAFF. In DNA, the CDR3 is TGTGCCAGCAGCCCTGGGGCAGGTGAAGCTTTCTTT.

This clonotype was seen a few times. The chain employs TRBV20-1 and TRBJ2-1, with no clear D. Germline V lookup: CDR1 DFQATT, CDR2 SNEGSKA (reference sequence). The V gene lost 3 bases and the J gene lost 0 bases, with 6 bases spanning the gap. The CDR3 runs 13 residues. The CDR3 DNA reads TGCAGTGCTAGCGGATTCTCCTACAATGAGCAGTTCTTC. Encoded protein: CSASGFSYNEQFF.

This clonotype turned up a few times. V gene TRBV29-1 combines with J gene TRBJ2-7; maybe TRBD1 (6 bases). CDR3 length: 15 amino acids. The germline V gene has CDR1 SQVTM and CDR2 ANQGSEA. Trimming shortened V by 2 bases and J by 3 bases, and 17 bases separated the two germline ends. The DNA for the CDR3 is TGCAGCGTTGAAACACCTGGGGGCAGGGGCTACGAGCAGTACTTC. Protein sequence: CSVETPGGRGYEQYF.

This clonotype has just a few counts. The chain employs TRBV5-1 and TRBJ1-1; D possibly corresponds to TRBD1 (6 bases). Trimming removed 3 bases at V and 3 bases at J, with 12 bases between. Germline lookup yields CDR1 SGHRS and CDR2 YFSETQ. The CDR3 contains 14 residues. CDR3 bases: TGCGCCAGCAGCTGGAGTGAGGGGGACACTGAAGCTTTCTTT. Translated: CASSWSEGDTEAFF.

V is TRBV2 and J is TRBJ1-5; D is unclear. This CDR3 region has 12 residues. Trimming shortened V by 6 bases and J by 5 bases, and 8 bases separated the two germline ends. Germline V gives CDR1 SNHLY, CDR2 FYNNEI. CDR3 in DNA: TGTGCCAGCAGGCGTTGGGATCAGCCCCAGCATTTT. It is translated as CASRRWDQPQHF.

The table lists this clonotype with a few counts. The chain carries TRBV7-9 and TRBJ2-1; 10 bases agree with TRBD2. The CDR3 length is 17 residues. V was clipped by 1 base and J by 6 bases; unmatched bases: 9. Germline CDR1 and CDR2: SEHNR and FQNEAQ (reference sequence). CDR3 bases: TGTGCCAGCAGCTTAGAACCAGCGGGAGGGCTCAGCAATGAGCAGTTCTTC. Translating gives CASSLEPAGGLSNEQFF.

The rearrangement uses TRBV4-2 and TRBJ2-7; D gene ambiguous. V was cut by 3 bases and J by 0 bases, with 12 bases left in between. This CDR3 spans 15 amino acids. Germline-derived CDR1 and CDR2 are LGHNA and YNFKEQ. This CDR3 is CASSQANSLSYEQYF. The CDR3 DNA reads TGTGCCAGCAGCCAGGCCAACTCTCTCTCCTACGAGCAGTACTTC.

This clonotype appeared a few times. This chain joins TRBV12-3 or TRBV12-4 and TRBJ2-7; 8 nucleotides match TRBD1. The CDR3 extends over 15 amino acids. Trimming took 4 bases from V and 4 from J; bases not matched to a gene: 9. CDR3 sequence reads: CASSSRGTGVYEQYF. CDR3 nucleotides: TGTGCCAGCAGTTCTCGCGGGACAGGAGTTTACGAGCAGTACTTC.